This entry describes one TCR beta chain. Its target is not known. The sample is drawn from a study of beta chain features in type 1 diabetes. This CDR3 is 16 amino acids long. Between the trimmed V and J ends, which lost 4 bases and 10 bases, there was a span of 24 bases. The germline V gene encodes CDR1 SGHTS and CDR2 YDEGEE. Reverse transcription of all isolated RNA meant that expressed TCRB transcripts were sequenced. Measured with immunoSEQ multiplex PCR; TCRdb has only the in-frame clones, and not every one. The data contain about 240,000 clones, over 11% of them singletons. Findings of the study overall: There was a moderate but significant shortening of TCRB CDR3s in all four CD4+ subsets of Type 1 diabetes patients.

The sample comprised naive CD4+ T cells from blood. The sequence was collected from a young man with type 1 diabetes. This rearrangement joins TRBV5-8 to TRBJ2-1, with D possibly matching TRBD2 (6 bases). The CDR3 loop is CASSTRDSRNSGEQFF. The CDR3 DNA sequence: TGTGCCAGCAGCACCCGGGACTCCCGCAACTCAGGGGAGCAGTTCTTC.